This T cell receptor beta chain stems from a study of regulatory T cells in long-lasting Graves disease. The study's findings and limits: Preferential use of TRBV28, TRBJ1-2 and TRBJ2-5 was seen in persistent disease.

According to the study, TCR beta libraries were built with iRepertoire HTBI primers and CDR3-region Arm-PCR. In the original workflow: Identification across samples found about 65 TRBV and approximately 15 TRBJ segments. MiXCR, applied by TCRdb to the multiplex PCR reads, yields one record per CDR3 protein. In this record, the V and J calls reflect TCRdb's handling and not the investigators' own analysis. The sample holds a few hundred thousand distinct CDR3 sequences; roughly 13% are singletons and the top ten take 8% to 10%. Time point given: newly diagnosed GD, antithyroid drugs for less than 3 months. PBMC RNA served as the TCR library source. American Thyroid Association guidelines defined how Graves' disease was diagnosed. Germline V CDR1 and CDR2: MNHNS, SASEGT. CDR3 length: 16 amino acids. With 5 bases removed from V and 1 base from J, the gap between germline ends came to 17 bases. This clonotype was recorded at least ten times. Antigen: not known.

The data were also submitted as part of a second study, on T cells in Graves' hyperthyroidism and ophthalmopathy. That study adds: The model identified upcoming ophthalmopathy a median about 6.5 months ahead of onset.

The sequence was obtained from a man between 25 and 39 years old with Graves disease. Here the sequenced sample was peripheral blood mononuclear cells (PBMCs), taken at new diagnosis, from a patient treated with antithyroid drugs. The genes are TRBV6-1 and TRBJ1-2; D is uncertain. The CDR3 nucleotides are TGTGCCAGCAGTCCCCGGGCCCCTGGGGTTAACTATGGCTACACCTTC. This translates into CASSPRAPGVNYGYTF.